This is a list of T cell receptor beta chains from one sample in a study of CD8 T cells in ankylosing spondylitis. TCRdb ran MiXCR on the 5' RACE reads and lists one entry per CDR3 protein. Here the sample spans hundreds of thousands of distinct CDR3 sequences, roughly a tenth being singletons. Sequencing was performed on blood, either unsorted or a sorted T cell fraction (not recorded which). The receptors originated from a male donor with ankylosing spondylitis or in good health (not recorded which). CDR3s include the opening cysteine and the closing phenylalanine or tryptophan. A D gene is named only where the DNA matches it firmly. Size is stated for part of the rows, as once, few or many counts, or as a class when the clone is expanded.

clone_size j_call d_call v_call cdr3_nt cdr3_aa
many TRBJ2-3 - TRBV5-1 TGCGCCAGCAGCTTGGGACTGCAGGCAGATACGCAGTATTTT CASSLGLQADTQYF
many TRBJ1-2 TRBD1 TRBV12-3/TRBV12-4 TGTGCCAGCAGTTCGACAGGGTCTCTGAGCGGCTACACCTTC CASSSTGSLSGYTF
many TRBJ2-5 TRBD1 TRBV10-3 TGTGCCATCAGCGGCGGGACAGGGGGCGATGAGACCCAGTACTTC CAISGGTGGDETQYF
few TRBJ2-5 TRBD1 TRBV9 TGTGCCAGCACCGGACCCATGACAGGGGGCACGGAGACCCAGTACTTC CASTGPMTGGTETQYF
few TRBJ2-1 TRBD2 TRBV3-1 TGTGCCAGCACCCTCGCTGCGGGGGGCAACAATGAGCAGTTCTTC CASTLAAGGNNEQFF
- TRBJ1-2 - TRBV5-5 TGTGCCAGCATTATAGGACGGCTTAACTATGGCTACACCTTC CASIIGRLNYGYTF
- TRBJ1-4 - TRBV20-1 TGCAGTGCTAGAATGGGGAGCGGTGAAAAACTGTTTTTT CSARMGSGEKLFF
- TRBJ2-6 - TRBV27 TGTGCCTGCAGTTTATCGATGCGGGACTCTGGGGCCAACGTCCTGACTTTC CACSLSMRDSGANVLTF
many TRBJ2-1 TRBD2 TRBV24-1 TGTGCCACCAGTGATGCGGGACTAGTTACCGGTTTAGGGTCCTACAATGAGCAGTTCTTC CATSDAGLVTGLGSYNEQFF
- TRBJ2-1 - TRBV11-3 TGTGCCAGCAGCTTAGATCAGACAGGTAACAATGAGCAGTTCTTC CASSLDQTGNNEQFF
- TRBJ1-5 TRBD1 TRBV10-3 TGTGCCATCAGTGCCACTCAGGGGGCTGAGAGCAATCAGCCCCAGCATTTT CAISATQGAESNQPQHF
- TRBJ2-2 - TRBV7-9 TGTGCCAGCAGCCAAGGGTTAGCCAAGAACACCGGGGAGCTGTTTTTT CASSQGLAKNTGELFF
many TRBJ1-1 TRBD1 TRBV3-1 TGTGCCAGCAGGAACAGGGGTCTGAACACTGAAGCTTTCTTT CASRNRGLNTEAFF
many TRBJ2-1 TRBD2 TRBV7-2 TGTGCCAGCAGCTTTAGGGCTAGCGGGATTTCAGTGGGTGAGCAGTTCTTC CASSFRASGISVGEQFF
many TRBJ2-2 - TRBV12-3/TRBV12-4 TGTGCCAGTATAGGGCTTGAGTATGGCACCGGGGAGCTGTTTTTT CASIGLEYGTGELFF
few TRBJ2-5 TRBD1 TRBV7-2 TGTGCCAGCAGCCCCCAGACAGGGGAACAGCAGACCCAGTACTTC CASSPQTGEQQTQYF
many TRBJ2-1 - TRBV24-1 TGTGCCACCAGTGATTATGGGGGTGAGCAGTTCTTC CATSDYGGEQFF
many TRBJ1-5 - TRBV12-3/TRBV12-4 TGTGCCAGCAGAGGCTATAGCAATCAGCCCCAGCATTTT CASRGYSNQPQHF
many TRBJ2-7 TRBD2 TRBV6-5 TGTGCCCGGGGGGGCCCCTACGAGCAGTACTTC CARGGPYEQYF
many TRBJ1-6 - TRBV20-1 TGCAGTGCTAGTGTTGGATCACCCCTCCACTTT CSASVGSPLHF
many TRBJ1-2 TRBD1 TRBV20-1 TGCAGTGCTCTCAGGACAGGGGGCTACACCTTC CSALRTGGYTF
many TRBJ2-7 - TRBV5-1 TGCGCCAGCAGCCAAACCGGGACGCAAGTCTACGAGCAGTACTTC CASSQTGTQVYEQYF
few TRBJ1-6 - TRBV4-1 TGCGCCAGCAGCCAAGATCTTAATGGTGGTTCTCGCTCCTATAATTCACCCCTCCACTTT CASSQDLNGGSRSYNSPLHF
many TRBJ2-5 - TRBV6-1 TGTGCCAGCAGTGAAAGGGCCGGGGATGCCTCGTACCAAGAGACCCAGTACTTC CASSERAGDASYQETQYF
many TRBJ2-7 - TRBV7-2 TGTGCCAGCAGCTTAGAAAGGACGTCCGAGCAGTACTTC CASSLERTSEQYF
many TRBJ1-2 - TRBV7-9 TGTGCCAGCAGCGTGGGGACCGGGACCTCGGGCTATGGCTACACCTTC CASSVGTGTSGYGYTF
many TRBJ1-6 - TRBV9 TGTGCCAGCAGCGGCGTTGGGTCGGATAATTCACCCCTCCACTTT CASSGVGSDNSPLHF
many TRBJ1-6 - TRBV9 TGTGCCAGCAGCGTAGGACGCGGGGGTGAGTCACCCCTCCACTTT CASSVGRGGESPLHF
- TRBJ2-7 TRBD1 TRBV12-3/TRBV12-4 TGTGCCAGCAAGGAGGGACAGGGGGTCTACGAGCAGTACTTC CASKEGQGVYEQYF
many TRBJ2-3 - TRBV5-5 TGTGCCAGCAGCCTCCCGGGGTCAGATACGCAGTATTTT CASSLPGSDTQYF
few TRBJ2-1 TRBD1 TRBV9 TGTGCCAGCAGCGAGGGACAGGGGGCGAGGAATGAGCAGTTCTTC CASSEGQGARNEQFF
- TRBJ1-2 - TRBV20-1 TGCAGTGCTAGAGTTATTAAGGGATATGGCTACACCTTC CSARVIKGYGYTF
many TRBJ2-2 TRBD2 TRBV12-3/TRBV12-4 TGTGCCAGCAGTCGGACTAGCGGGGGGATAAACACCGGGGAGCTGTTTTTT CASSRTSGGINTGELFF
many TRBJ1-5 - TRBV5-1 TGCGCCAGCAGCATAGGACAGCCGGGAAGCAATCAGCCCCAGCATTTT CASSIGQPGSNQPQHF
many TRBJ2-7 TRBD1 TRBV4-2 TGTGCCAGCAGCCAACCCCCGGGACAGGGGAACTACGAGCAGTACTTC CASSQPPGQGNYEQYF
many TRBJ2-1 TRBD2 TRBV5-1 TGCGCCAGCAGCTTGAGCGGGGGGGGCAACAATGAGCAGTTCTTC CASSLSGGGNNEQFF
many TRBJ2-1 TRBD2 TRBV27 TGTGCCAGCATCCAACGGGGGACTAGCGACAATGAGCAGTTCTTC CASIQRGTSDNEQFF
few TRBJ2-5 - TRBV2 TGTGCCAGCATGCGACGCCAAGAGACCCAGTACTTC CASMRRQETQYF
many TRBJ2-1 TRBD2 TRBV12-3/TRBV12-4 TGTGCCAGCAGTTTCCCACTAGCGGGGGATGATGAGCAGTTCTTC CASSFPLAGDDEQFF
- TRBJ2-1 - TRBV6-6 TGTGCCAGCACAGGGGCTACCTACAATGAGCAGTTCTTC CASTGATYNEQFF
many TRBJ2-7 - TRBV5-1 TGCGCCAGCAGCATCGACAGCTTTCAGCCCTACGAGCAGTACTTC CASSIDSFQPYEQYF
- TRBJ2-3 - TRBV20-1 TGCAGTGAGGAAACTAGCACAGATACGCAGTATTTT CSEETSTDTQYF